This TCR beta chain was found in a study of T cell repertoires in cytomegalovirus infection. Study outcomes and limitations: It was HLA-C-restricted CMV-specific TCR beta clonotypes that dominated the response ex vivo.

Germline V gene lookup returns CDR1 SGHVS and CDR2 FNYEAQ. Between the trimmed V and J ends, which lost 6 bases and 2 bases, there was a span of 14 bases. The CDR3 is 15 residues long. Comments on this clonotype: Its antigen is as yet unknown.

Each CDR3 protein is one row after TCRdb ran MiXCR on the reads. The table records a few hundred thousand distinct CDR3 sequences, around 15% of them present only once. The gene calls are TRBV7-6 and TRBJ2-1, with D unresolved. The receptor was isolated from a human donor in good health (CMV status not recorded). Some clones in this sample may be carry-over from other donors' samples. Sequencing was done on a sample of CD8+ T cells from PBMCs. The CDR3 DNA follows: TGTGCCAGCAGTCCTACCAATGCTCCCTACAATGAGCAGTTCTTC. It translates to CASSPTNAPYNEQFF. The variable domain in full, with the rest retrieved from reference TRBV7-6 and TRBJ2-1, is GAGVSQSPRYKVTKRGQDVALRCDPISGHVSLYWYRQALGQGPEFLTYFNYEAQQDKSGLPNDRFSAERPEGSISTLTIQRTEQRDSAMYRCASSPTNAPYNEQFFGPGTRLTVL.